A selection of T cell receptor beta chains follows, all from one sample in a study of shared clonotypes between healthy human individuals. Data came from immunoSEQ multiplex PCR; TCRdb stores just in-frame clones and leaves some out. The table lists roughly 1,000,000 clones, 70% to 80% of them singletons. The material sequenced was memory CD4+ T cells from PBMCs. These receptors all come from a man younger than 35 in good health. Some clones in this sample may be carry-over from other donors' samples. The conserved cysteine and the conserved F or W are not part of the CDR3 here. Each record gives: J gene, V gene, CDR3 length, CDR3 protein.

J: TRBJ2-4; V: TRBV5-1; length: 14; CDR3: ASSLAFRTPGDIQY
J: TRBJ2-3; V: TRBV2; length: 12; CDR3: ASSDGTRTDTQY
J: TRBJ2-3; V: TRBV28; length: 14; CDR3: ASTKMGASGVGTQY
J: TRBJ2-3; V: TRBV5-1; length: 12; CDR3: ASSSPLSTDTQY
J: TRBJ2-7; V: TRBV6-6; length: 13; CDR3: ASSYAGQVGHEQY
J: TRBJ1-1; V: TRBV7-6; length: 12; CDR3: ASSLNLGITEAF
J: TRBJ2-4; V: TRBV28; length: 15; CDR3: ASSPQIAGLNWNIQY
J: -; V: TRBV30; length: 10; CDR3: AWGRHLYEQY
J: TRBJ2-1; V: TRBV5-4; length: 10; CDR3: ASSKSLHEQF
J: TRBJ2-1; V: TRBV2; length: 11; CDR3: ACGLAGNNEQF
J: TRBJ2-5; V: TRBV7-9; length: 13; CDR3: ASSPQTTGVETQY
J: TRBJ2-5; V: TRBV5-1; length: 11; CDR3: ASSSSGTGKPY
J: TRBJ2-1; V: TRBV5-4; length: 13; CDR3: ASSFPQGAGNEQF
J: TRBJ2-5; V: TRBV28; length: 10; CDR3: ASGTEQETQY
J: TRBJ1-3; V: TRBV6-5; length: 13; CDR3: ASSYSSGSGNTIY
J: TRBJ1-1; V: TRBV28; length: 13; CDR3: ASNLPGGLNTEAF
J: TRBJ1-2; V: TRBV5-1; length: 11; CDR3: ASSLDLEYGYT
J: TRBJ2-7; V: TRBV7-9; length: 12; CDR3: ASSFTTSSYEQY
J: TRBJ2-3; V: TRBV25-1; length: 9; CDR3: ASSGWDTQY
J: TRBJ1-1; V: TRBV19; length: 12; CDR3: ASSPGTQNTEAF
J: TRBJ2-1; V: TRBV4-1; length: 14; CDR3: ASSLKLLGSGNEQF
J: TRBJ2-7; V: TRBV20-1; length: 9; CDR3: SARALYEQY
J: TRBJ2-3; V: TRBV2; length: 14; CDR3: ASRGTARVITSTQY
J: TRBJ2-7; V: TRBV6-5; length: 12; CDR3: ASRRDYQAYEQY
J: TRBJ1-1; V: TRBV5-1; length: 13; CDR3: ASSVVTGVNTEAF
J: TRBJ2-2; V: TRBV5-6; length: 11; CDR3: ASSTDRSRELF
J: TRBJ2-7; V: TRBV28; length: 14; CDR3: ASSLWTGSLPYEQY
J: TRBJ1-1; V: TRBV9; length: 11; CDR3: ASSLRQYTEAF
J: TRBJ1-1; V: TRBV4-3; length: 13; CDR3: ASSQGPMAGTEAF
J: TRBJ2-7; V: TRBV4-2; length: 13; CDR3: ASSQETSVPYEQY
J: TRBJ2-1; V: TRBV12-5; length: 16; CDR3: ASGLGTSWDSAHNEQF
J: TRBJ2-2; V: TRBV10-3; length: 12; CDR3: AISEPPFRPELF
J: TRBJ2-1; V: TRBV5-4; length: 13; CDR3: ASRLAGNSYNEQF
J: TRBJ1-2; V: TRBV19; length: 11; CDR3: ASSITLVDGYT
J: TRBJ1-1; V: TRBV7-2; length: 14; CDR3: ASSLYTLLPNTEAF
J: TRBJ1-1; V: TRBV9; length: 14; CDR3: ASSVGQEMGNTEAF
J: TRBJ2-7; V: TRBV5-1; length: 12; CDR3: ASSPGGPVYEQY
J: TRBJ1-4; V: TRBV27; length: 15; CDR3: ASIKKGFPPFNEKLF
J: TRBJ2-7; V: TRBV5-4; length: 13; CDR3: ASSLAGGGSYEQY
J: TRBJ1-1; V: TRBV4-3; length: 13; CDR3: ASSQDGRGDTEAF
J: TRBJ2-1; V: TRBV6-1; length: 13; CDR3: ASSDTGRGVNEQF
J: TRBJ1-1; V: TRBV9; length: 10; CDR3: ASSVEGPEAF
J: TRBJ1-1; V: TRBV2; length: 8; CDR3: ASTNTEAF